The TCR beta chain under discussion was sequenced for a study of shared clonotypes between healthy human individuals. This CDR3 contains 13 residues. Germline CDR1 and CDR2: LGHNA and YSLEER. J gave up 4 bases and V 4 bases, and 2 bases lay outside the gene matches. Libraries were prepared by immunoSEQ multiplex PCR; TCRdb keeps only in-frame clonotypes and omits some of them. The sample records 2 million to 2.5 million clones, about 92% being singletons. The naive CD8 fraction comprised CD45RO-negative cells positively selected for CCR7 and excluded terminally differentiated effector memory CD45RA+ cells.

The sample comprised naive CD8+ T cells from PBMCs. The V gene is TRBV4-3, the J gene TRBJ1-1, with TRBD1 matching over 8 bases. The sequence was collected from a young man in good health. Some clones in this sample may be carry-over from other donors' samples. CDR3: CASSRGTGTEAFF. In DNA, the CDR3 is TGCGCCAGCAGCCGCGGGACAGGCACTGAAGCTTTCTTT.